Included here is one T cell receptor (beta chain) sequence, with context. As yet, its antigen is unknown. The CDR3 is 16 residues long. From germline, CDR1 is DFQATT and CDR2 SNEGSKA (reference sequence). Deletions cut 2 bases from V and 1 base from J, with 15 bases between. These data originate in a study of T cell repertoires in cytomegalovirus infection. Overall study context: It was recently identified HLA-C-restricted and well-studied HLA-B-restricted CMV epitopes that the study used. Through public TCR beta signatures, both CMV infection and matching HLA type were indicated. Study-level results: Clonotypes of TCR beta that were HLA-C-restricted and CMV-specific dominated the ex vivo response. Cumulative frequency (of public TCR beta family members) identified carriers of CMV plus the relevant HLA.

MiXCR was run by TCRdb on the reads, yielding one entry per CDR3 protein. The table shows 450,000 to 650,000 distinct CDR3 sequences, with around 40% occurring only once. The specimen comprised cultured PBMCs, sampled from culture after CMV antigen stimulation. The chain uses TRBV20-1 and TRBJ1-5; tentative D call: TRBD1 (5 bases). The source of this sequence is a human donor in good health (CMV status not recorded). Some clones in this sample may be carry-over from other donors' samples. For the CDR3, the DNA is TGCAGTGCTAGACCCTGGGGGTTAAGGAGCAATCAGCCCCAGCATTTT. Its protein product is CSARPWGLRSNQPQHF.